A single sample is the source of the 7 T cell receptor beta chains below, sequenced in a study of blood T cell repertoires in COVID-19. Assay: immunoSEQ multiplex PCR; the TCRdb copy retains only in-frame clones and omits some. The sample lists tens of thousands of clones, 65% to 90% occurring once. The sample was peripheral blood. All receptors come from a man in his 60s with acute or convalescent COVID-19.

This chain connects TRBV5-1 to TRBJ2-1; 11 bases fit TRBD1. V gave up 1 base and J gave up 3 bases; unmatched junction bases: 9. The CDR3 length is 18 residues. Germline lookup yields CDR1 SGHRS and CDR2 YFSETQ. CDR3 nucleotides: TGCGCCAGCAGCTTGTCGCCCGGGACAGGGGGACACTACAATGAGCAGTTCTTC. The encoded protein is CASSLSPGTGGHYNEQFF.

This clone has only a few counts. The V gene is TRBV14, the J gene TRBJ2-7; 8 bases map to TRBD1. Germline loops: CDR1 SGHDN, CDR2 FVKESK. V gave up 0 bases and J gave up 4 bases; unmatched junction bases: 2. This CDR3 is built from 14 residues. CDR3 nucleotide sequence: TGTGCCAGCAGCCAAGAGACAGGGGCATACGAGCAGTACTTC. Protein: CASSQETGAYEQYF.

V usage is TRBV19 and J usage is TRBJ2-4, with D possibly matching TRBD1 (6 bases). The length of the CDR3 is 12 residues. Trimming took 2 bases from V and 12 from J, leaving 11 bases between them. Germline loops: CDR1 LNHDA, CDR2 SQIVND (reference sequence). This CDR3 is CASSIQPGHQYF. CDR3 coding DNA: TGTGCCAGTAGTATACAACCGGGACATCAGTACTTC.

The chain links TRBV14 to TRBJ2-7; no clear D. V was shortened by 1 base and J by 4 bases, with 5 bases between the two germline ends. CDR1 is SGHDN, CDR2 FVKESK, per germline. The CDR3 contains 12 residues. The CDR3 DNA reads TGTGCCAGCAGCCAAGGCCGGTACGAGCAGTACTTC. Translation gives CASSQGRYEQYF.

The V gene is TRBV19, the J gene TRBJ2-7, with a tentative D call TRBD2 (6 bases). With 6 bases removed from V and 1 base from J, the gap between germline ends came to 10 bases. The CDR3 contains 13 residues. Germline-derived CDR1 and CDR2 are LNHDA and SQIVND (reference sequence). CDR3 nucleotides: TGTGCCAGTAGCGGGGGTGTTTCCTACGAGCAGTACTTC. Translation: CASSGGVSYEQYF.

The gene calls are TRBV5-1 and TRBJ2-5, with D perhaps matching TRBD1 (5 bases). There are 13 residues in the CDR3. Germline V gene data show CDR1 as SGHRS and CDR2 as YFSETQ. V lost 3 bases to trimming and J lost 2 bases, with 8 bases between them. The CDR3 loop reads CASSYDSQETQYF. CDR3 DNA: TGCGCCAGCAGCTACGACAGTCAAGAGACCCAGTACTTC.

The chain uses TRBV11-3 and TRBJ2-6, with D perhaps matching TRBD1 (6 bases). Germline CDR1 reads SGHNT; CDR2 reads YENEEA. Trimming shortened V by 4 bases and J by 4 bases, and 11 bases separated the two germline ends. The CDR3 consists of 15 residues. In DNA, the CDR3 is TGTGCCAGCAGCTCCACAGGGTTCGGGGCCAACGTCCTGACTTTC. Translation: CASSSTGFGANVLTF.